The clone carrying this T cell receptor beta chain was detected only a few times. Its antigen is unknown. V was shortened by 5 bases and J by 0 bases, with 10 bases between the two germline ends. This CDR3 contains 15 residues. Germline V lookup: CDR1 SEHNR, CDR2 FQNEAQ (reference sequence). This entry comes from a study of OX40 agonist ivuxolimab in advanced cancers. The wider study: The study enrolled dose-escalation patients with hepatocellular carcinoma, melanoma, renal cell or head and neck cancer. Patients were over 65% male with ages roughly 20 to 90, mean approximately 55.

Study-wide results and limits: Among some nonresponders, normalized T-cell clonal expansion was also low.

Sequenced by immunoSEQ multiplex PCR; TCRdb stores in-frame clones only, minus some. The data hold over 80,000 clones, with about 88% observed a single time. If patients had autoimmune disease history or systemic immunosuppression, they were excluded. The chain has TRBV7-9 and TRBJ2-2; D gene ambiguous. This receptor was identified in an adult with an advanced solid tumor such as melanoma, head and neck, liver or kidney cancer. The sequenced sample was CD4+ or CD8+ T cells sorted from blood, obtained in a trial of the OX40 agonist ivuxolimab. The CDR3 spells CASSLPLANTGELFF. The CDR3 DNA reads as TGTGCCAGCAGCCTTCCCCTCGCGAACACCGGGGAGCTGTTTTTT.